This T cell receptor beta chain was sequenced for a study of blood T cell repertoires in COVID-19. Profiling relied on immunoSEQ multiplex PCR, and the TCRdb table lists in-frame clones only, not all of them. The sample has 310,000 or so clones, 90% seen once. V trimming: 3 bases; J trimming: 2 bases; junction bases outside the gene matches: 5. This CDR3 contains 14 residues. From germline, CDR1 is SGHRS and CDR2 YFSETQ. Assignments of participants to cohorts depended upon their own reported clinical history. Sequenced input: PBMCs or T cells enriched from blood (not recorded which). The receptor was derived from a woman under 30 with acute COVID-19. This chain uses TRBV5-1 with TRBJ2-7; TRBD1 matches at 7 bases. The CDR3 is CASSSGQVPYEQYF. CDR3 coding DNA: TGCGCCAGCAGCTCCGGACAGGTTCCCTACGAGCAGTACTTC.